The 30 T cell receptor beta chains given below trace back to one sample, sequenced in a study of early stage breast cancer tumors. This table comes from immunoSEQ multiplex PCR, and its TCRdb copy is limited to in-frame clones, with some not included. The table includes about 30,000 clones, 55% to 75% detected once. Material for sequencing was blood. The receptors were sampled from a person aged 45 to 59 with breast cancer.

V and J are TRBV6-6 and TRBJ1-5; D gene ambiguous. Germline lookup yields CDR1 MNHNY and CDR2 SVGAGI (reference sequence). Trimming left V 0 bases short and J 0 bases short, with 6 bases between. The CDR3 is made up of 15 amino acids. CDR3 nucleotides: TGTGCCAGCAGTTACTCAGACGGTAGCAATCAGCCCCAGCATTTT. Encoded protein: CASSYSDGSNQPQHF.

J is TRBJ1-1 and V is TRBV19; no firm D call. Germline V gene data show CDR1 as LNHDA and CDR2 as SQIVND (reference sequence). Trimming stripped 5 bases from V and 0 bases from J, with 13 bases between. The CDR3 is 15 amino acids. The CDR3: CASSPEQRMNTEAFF. In DNA form, the CDR3 reads TGTGCCAGTAGTCCGGAACAGAGGATGAACACTGAAGCTTTCTTT.

This clone was detected a few times. The chain uses TRBV9 and TRBJ1-1; TRBD1 might be the D (6 bases). Germline lookup yields CDR1 SGDLS and CDR2 YYNGEE. The CDR3 length is 16 residues. Deletions cut 0 bases from V and 3 bases from J, with 15 bases between. CDR3 amino acids: CASSVAMGAGDTEAFF. DNA for the CDR3: TGTGCCAGCAGCGTAGCAATGGGGGCGGGAGACACTGAAGCTTTCTTT.

This clone was recorded a few times. The chain links TRBV2 to TRBJ1-2, with D tentatively TRBD1 (5 bases). CDR3 length equals 15 residues. V dropped 1 base and J dropped 3 bases, with 12 bases sitting between them. In germline, CDR1 is SNHLY, CDR2 FYNNEI. CDR3 sequence reads: CASSEGAGTYYGYTF. The CDR3 coding sequence is TGTGCCAGCAGTGAAGGGGCAGGGACCTACTATGGCTACACCTTC. The variable domain in full, completed from reference TRBV2 and TRBJ1-2, reads EPEVTQTPSHQVTQMGQEVILRCVPISNHLYFYWYRQILGQKVEFLVSFYNNEISEKSEIFDDQFSVERPDGSNFTLKIRSTKLEDSAMYFCASSEGAGTYYGYTFGSGTRLTVV.

The chain links TRBV19 to TRBJ1-5; D gene ambiguous. Germline CDR1 LNHDA, CDR2 SQIVND (reference sequence). The V end was cut by 2 bases, the J end by 5 bases, with 7 bases between. CDR3 length equals 13 residues. DNA of the CDR3: TGTGCCAGTAGTATATCAGACCATCAGCCCCAGCATTTT. Translation: CASSISDHQPQHF.

The chain combines TRBV6-5 with TRBJ2-1; D tentatively reads TRBD1 or TRBD2 (5 bases each). Trimming pared 7 bases from V and 6 bases from J, leaving 16 bases between. The CDR3 extends over 14 amino acids. Germline V gene data show CDR1 as MNHEY and CDR2 as SVGAGI. CDR3 DNA sequence: TGTGCCAGCAATAGACTAAGGGGATCCAATGAGCAGTTCTTC. As protein: CASNRLRGSNEQFF.

Comment on this clone: A read error may produce the germline difference seen at one junction end. The V and J genes are TRBV30 and TRBJ1-1; D is possibly TRBD1 (6 bases). CDR1 and CDR2 (germline): GTSNPN, SVGIG (reference sequence). This CDR3 has 12 residues. The CDR3 protein is CTWSVGGPEAFF. In DNA, the CDR3 is TGTACCTGGAGTGTGGGGGGCCCTGAAGCTTTCTTT. The full variable domain, in which reference TRBV30 and TRBJ1-1 provide the parts outside the CDR3, is SQTIHQWPATLVQPVGSPLSLECTVEGTSNPNLYWYRQAAGRGLQLLFYSVGIGQISSEVPQNLSASRPQDRQFILSSKKLLLSDSGFYLCTWSVGGPEAFFGQGTRLTVV.

This chain links TRBV6-1 with TRBJ2-3; TRBD1 might be the D (7 bases). This CDR3 region has 14 residues. Germline CDR1 MNHNS, CDR2 SASEGT. With 3 bases removed from V and 4 bases from J, the gap between germline ends came to 11 bases. The CDR3 is CASSEPRGADTQYF. The DNA of the CDR3 is TGTGCCAGCAGTGAGCCCAGGGGGGCAGATACGCAGTATTTT.

The V and J genes are TRBV7-3 and TRBJ2-1; 10 bases line up with TRBD2. The germline V gene encodes CDR1 SGHTA and CDR2 FQGTGA. The V and J ends lost 1 base and 16 bases, in that order; junction bases with no gene match: 10. CDR3 length: 14 amino acids. The CDR3 loop reads CASSLSPAGTSVFF. DNA of the CDR3: TGTGCCAGCAGCTTAAGTCCGGCCGGGACTAGCGTTTTCTTC.

The chain links TRBV7-3 to TRBJ2-3; the D gene is possibly TRBD1 (5 bases). The CDR3 length is 15 residues. In germline, CDR1 is SGHTA, CDR2 FQGTGA. Trimming left V 2 bases short and J 0 bases short, with 9 bases between. The CDR3: CASSLGADSTDTQYF. CDR3 nucleotide sequence: TGTGCCAGCAGCTTAGGGGCGGATAGCACAGATACGCAGTATTTT.

The rearrangement joins TRBV11-2 to TRBJ2-1; 8 bases line up with TRBD1. Per germline, CDR1 SGHAT and CDR2 FQNNGV. The CDR3 runs to 15 residues. The V and J ends lost 4 bases and 2 bases, in that order; junction bases with no gene match: 4. CDR3 nucleotide sequence: TGTGCCAGCAGCTCAGGGGGCGTCGCCTACAATGAGCAGTTCTTC. Protein product: CASSSGGVAYNEQFF.

The chain is built from TRBV18 and TRBJ2-3, with D possibly TRBD1 on 7 matching bases. CDR1 and CDR2 from the germline V gene are KGHSH and LQKENI. Trimming removed 2 bases from V and 3 bases from J, with 12 bases in between. The CDR3 extends over 15 amino acids. This chain's CDR3 is CASSPGAGGTDTQYF. CDR3 coding DNA: TGTGCCAGCTCACCAGGGGCAGGGGGGACAGATACGCAGTATTTT.

The chain uses TRBV5-4 and TRBJ1-2; D uncertain. The CDR3 length is 13 residues. Trimming cost V 4 bases and J 7 bases, with 14 bases left between them. Germline assignment: CDR1 SGHNT and CDR2 YYREEE (reference sequence). For the CDR3, the DNA is TGTGCCAGCAGCGCAGCCGGTCGTGGTGGCTACACCTTC. It specifies CASSAAGRGGYTF.

This clone came up once. V gene TRBV4-2 combines with J gene TRBJ2-2; 7 bases match TRBD2. The V segment lost 0 bases and the J segment 5 bases; nucleotides outside the gene matches: 12. In germline, CDR1 is LGHNA, CDR2 YNFKEQ. The CDR3 sequence is 18 residues long. Here the CDR3 DNA reads TGTGCCAGCAGCCAAGATCGGGCGGGAGTGACCGTAACCGGGGAGCTGTTTTTT. This codes for CASSQDRAGVTVTGELFF.

The chain links TRBV9 to TRBJ2-3; TRBD2 agrees at 9 bases. Germline CDR1 is SGDLS and CDR2 is YYNGEE. Trimming took 4 bases from V and 0 from J; bases not matched to a gene: 15. The CDR3 has 19 amino acids. The CDR3, as DNA: TGTGCCAGCAGCATAAGAGGGTTAGCGGGAGCGGATAGCACAGATACGCAGTATTTT. Translating gives CASSIRGLAGADSTDTQYF. The full variable domain, completed using reference TRBV9 and TRBJ2-3, is DSGVTQTPKHLITATGQRVTLRCSPRSGDLSVYWYQQSLDQGLQFLIQYYNGEERAKGNILERFSAQQFPDLHSELNLSSLELGDSALYFCASSIRGLAGADSTDTQYFGPGTRLTVL.

The chain is built from TRBV27 and TRBJ2-3, with D unresolved. The V gene's germline CDR1 is MNHEY and CDR2 SMNVEV (reference sequence). The CDR3 spans 15 residues. V was shortened by 4 bases and J by 1 base, with 12 bases between the two germline ends. DNA for the CDR3: TGTGCCAGCAGTTGGAGAGCCAGCGGCACAGATACGCAGTATTTT. Amino acids: CASSWRASGTDTQYF.

The chain uses TRBV7-3 and TRBJ2-7, with 11 bases that match TRBD2. This CDR3 region has 14 residues. The J segment lost 6 bases and the V segment lost 5 bases, leaving 6 bases of the junction unmatched. CDR1 and CDR2 from the germline V gene are SGHTA and FQGTGA. The CDR3 loop is CASSDLGLAGEQYF. CDR3 in DNA: TGTGCCAGCAGCGACCTCGGACTAGCGGGCGAGCAGTACTTC.

V and J are TRBV5-8 and TRBJ1-2, with a weak D call TRBD1 (6 bases). V was shortened by 5 bases and J by 2 bases, with 16 bases between the two germline ends. The CDR3 is 15 amino acids. From germline, CDR1 is SGHTS and CDR2 YDEGEE. CDR3 sequence: CASRRTALQNYGYTF. CDR3 DNA sequence: TGTGCCAGCAGGAGGACAGCCTTGCAGAACTATGGCTACACCTTC.

This chain uses TRBV9 with TRBJ2-7; D unresolved. The CDR3 consists of 15 residues. Germline CDR1 is SGDLS and CDR2 is YYNGEE. The V gene lost 0 bases and the J gene lost 1 base, with 11 bases spanning the gap. DNA of the CDR3: TGTGCCAGCAGCGTAGGGGCAGGAGCTTCCTACGAGCAGTACTTC. As protein: CASSVGAGASYEQYF.

The gene calls are TRBV6-1 and TRBJ2-5, with TRBD1 as a possible D gene (6 bases). The CDR3 runs to 12 residues. The V end was cut by 8 bases, the J end by 6 bases, with 13 bases between. Germline V gene data show CDR1 as MNHNS and CDR2 as SASEGT. The CDR3 coding sequence is TGTGCCAGCGGCTACAGGGTGAAGACCCAGTACTTC. Translated: CASGYRVKTQYF.

J is TRBJ2-7 and V is TRBV11-3, with 9 bases identical to TRBD2. CDR3 length: 14 amino acids. V shed 2 bases, J shed 4 bases, and the junction held 3 bases outside the gene matches. Per germline, CDR1 SGHNT and CDR2 YENEEA. DNA of the CDR3: TGTGCCAGCAGCTTATCTAGCGGGGAGTACGAGCAGTACTTC. As protein: CASSLSSGEYEQYF.

This chain links TRBV4-3 with TRBJ2-7, with 8 bases identical to TRBD1. J was trimmed by 3 bases and V by 1 base; bases with no gene match: 11. CDR3 size: 17 residues. From germline, CDR1 is LGHNA and CDR2 YSLEER. The chain's CDR3 is CASSQAPTRTGLYEQYF. Written as DNA, the CDR3 is TGCGCCAGCAGCCAAGCGCCAACCCGGACAGGGCTCTACGAGCAGTACTTC.

The chain combines TRBV13 with TRBJ2-4; no clear D. The CDR3 consists of 13 residues. The germline V gene has CDR1 PRHDT and CDR2 FYEKMQ (reference sequence). The V and J ends lost 6 bases and 0 bases respectively, with 6 bases between them. The CDR3 bases are TGTGCCAGCAGTATGAGAGCCAAAAACATTCAGTACTTC. It codes for CASSMRAKNIQYF.

The chain carries TRBV7-9 and TRBJ1-4; TRBD1 agrees at 7 bases. Germline V CDR1 and CDR2: SEHNR, FQNEAQ (reference sequence). With 4 bases clipped from V and 7 bases from J, the junction kept 15 bases outside the gene matches. CDR3 size: 17 residues. The CDR3 DNA follows: TGTGCCAGCAGCTCTGAACGACAGGGAGGTTTAGGTGAAAAACTGTTTTTT. Translating gives CASSSERQGGLGEKLFF.

J is TRBJ2-1 and V is TRBV14; D remains unclear. The CDR3 is 13 amino acids. Trimming pared 4 bases from V and 10 bases from J, leaving 14 bases between. CDR1 SGHDN and CDR2 FVKESK come from the germline V gene. DNA for the CDR3: TGTGCCAGCAGCCTATCTGGCCCAACGGAGCAGTTCTTC. Amino acid sequence: CASSLSGPTEQFF.

The V and J genes are TRBV18 and TRBJ2-1, with TRBD2 identical over 7 bases. CDR3 length: 16 residues. With 3 bases clipped from V and 7 bases from J, the junction kept 12 bases outside the gene matches. Looked up from germline, CDR1 is KGHSH and CDR2 is LQKENI. The DNA for the CDR3 is TGTGCCAGCTCACCCCTAACTAGCGAGGTCCGGAATGAGCAGTTCTTC. Translated: CASSPLTSEVRNEQFF.

The genes are TRBV4-2 and TRBJ2-7; 15 nucleotides agree with TRBD2. From germline, CDR1 is LGHNA and CDR2 YNFKEQ. This CDR3 has 20 amino acids. V dropped 4 bases and J dropped 2; count of bases not matched to a gene: 15. The CDR3, as DNA: TGTGCCAGCAGCCTCAGACTTCCGGGACTAGCGGGAGGACCAACCTACGAGCAGTACTTC. As protein: CASSLRLPGLAGGPTYEQYF.

The chain carries TRBV18 and TRBJ2-7; 7 bases fit TRBD1. This CDR3 spans 15 amino acids. J was trimmed by 4 bases and V by 3 bases; bases with no gene match: 9. The V gene's germline CDR1 is KGHSH and CDR2 LQKENI. For the CDR3, the DNA is TGTGCCAGCTCACCGACAGGGCTGAGCTTGTACGAGCAGTACTTC. Protein product: CASSPTGLSLYEQYF.

This chain uses TRBV5-4 with TRBJ2-6, with a weak D call TRBD2 (5 bases). CDR1 and CDR2 (germline): SGHNT, YYREEE (reference sequence). The CDR3 sequence is 15 residues long. Trimming stripped 4 bases from V and 0 bases from J, with 8 bases between. CDR3 in DNA: TGTGCCAGCAGCGGTGGACTCTCTGGGGCCAACGTCCTGACTTTC. Encoded protein: CASSGGLSGANVLTF. The entire variable domain, with the rest obtained from reference TRBV5-4 and TRBJ2-6, is as follows: ETGVTQSPTHLIKTRGQQVTLRCSSQSGHNTVSWYQQALGQGPQFIFQYYREEENGRGNFPPRFSGLQFPNYSSELNVNALELDDSALYLCASSGGLSGANVLTFGAGSRLTVL.

The rearrangement uses TRBV15 and TRBJ2-7; D not resolved. The CDR3 covers 14 residues. Germline values: CDR1 LNHNV, CDR2 YYDKDF (reference sequence). V was pared by 4 bases and J by 0 bases, with 10 bases between. For the CDR3, the DNA is TGTGCCACCAGCACAGGAGTCAGCTCCTACGAGCAGTACTTC. Encoded protein: CATSTGVSSYEQYF.